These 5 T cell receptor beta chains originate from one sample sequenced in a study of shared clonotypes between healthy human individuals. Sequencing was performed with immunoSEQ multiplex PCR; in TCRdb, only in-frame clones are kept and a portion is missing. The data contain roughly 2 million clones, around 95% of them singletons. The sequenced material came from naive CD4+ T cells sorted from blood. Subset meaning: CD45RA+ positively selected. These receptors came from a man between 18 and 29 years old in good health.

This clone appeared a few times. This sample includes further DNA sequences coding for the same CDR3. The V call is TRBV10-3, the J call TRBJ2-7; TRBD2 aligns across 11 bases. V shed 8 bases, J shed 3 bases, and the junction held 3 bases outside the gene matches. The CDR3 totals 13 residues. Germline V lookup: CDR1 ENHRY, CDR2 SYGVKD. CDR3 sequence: CAISGTSGYEQYF. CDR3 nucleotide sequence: TGTGCCATCTCAGGGACTAGCGGCTACGAGCAGTACTTC.

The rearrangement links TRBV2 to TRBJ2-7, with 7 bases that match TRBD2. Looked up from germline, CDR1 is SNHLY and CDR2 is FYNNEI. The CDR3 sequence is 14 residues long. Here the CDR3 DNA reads TGTTCCCTCCAGAGATCTAGCGGATCCTACGAGCAGTACTTC. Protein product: CSLQRSSGSYEQYF.

CDR3 sequence: CASSARTYEQYF. As DNA, the CDR3 is TGTGCCAGCAGTGCCCGGACCTACGAGCAGTACTTC. This chain connects TRBV6-1 to TRBJ2-7; D not resolved. CDR3 length equals 12 residues. Looked up from germline, CDR1 is MNHNS and CDR2 is SASEGT. V lost 4 bases and J lost 2, with 6 bases in between.

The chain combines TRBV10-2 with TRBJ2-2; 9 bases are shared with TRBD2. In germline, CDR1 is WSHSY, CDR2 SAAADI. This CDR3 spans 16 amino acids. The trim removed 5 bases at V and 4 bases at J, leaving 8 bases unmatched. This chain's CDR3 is CASSRAAGGITGELFF. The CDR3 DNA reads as TGCGCCAGCAGTCGGGCAGCGGGGGGAATCACCGGGGAGCTGTTTTTT.

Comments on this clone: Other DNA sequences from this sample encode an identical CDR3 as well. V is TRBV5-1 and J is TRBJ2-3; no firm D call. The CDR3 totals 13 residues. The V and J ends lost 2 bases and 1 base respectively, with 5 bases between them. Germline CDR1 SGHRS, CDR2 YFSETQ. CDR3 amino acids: CASSFWGTDTQYF. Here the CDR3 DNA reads TGCGCCAGCAGCTTCTGGGGCACAGATACGCAGTATTTT.